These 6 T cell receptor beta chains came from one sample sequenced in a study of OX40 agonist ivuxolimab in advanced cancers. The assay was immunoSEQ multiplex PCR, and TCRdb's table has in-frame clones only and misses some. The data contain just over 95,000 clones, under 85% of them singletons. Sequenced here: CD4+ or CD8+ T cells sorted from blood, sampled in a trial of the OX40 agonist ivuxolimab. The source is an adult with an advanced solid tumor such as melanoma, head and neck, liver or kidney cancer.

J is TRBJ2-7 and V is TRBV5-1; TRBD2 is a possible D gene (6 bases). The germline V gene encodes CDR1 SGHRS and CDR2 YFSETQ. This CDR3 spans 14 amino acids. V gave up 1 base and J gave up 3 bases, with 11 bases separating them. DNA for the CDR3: TGCGCCAGCAGCTTGACCGGGAGCGGCTACGAGCAGTACTTC. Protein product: CASSLTGSGYEQYF.

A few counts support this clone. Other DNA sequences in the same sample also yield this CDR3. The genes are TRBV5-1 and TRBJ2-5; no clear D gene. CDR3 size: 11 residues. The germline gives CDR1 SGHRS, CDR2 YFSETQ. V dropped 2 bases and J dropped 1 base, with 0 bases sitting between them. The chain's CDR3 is CASSFQETQYF. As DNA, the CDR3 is TGCGCCAGCAGCTTCCAAGAGACCCAGTACTTC.

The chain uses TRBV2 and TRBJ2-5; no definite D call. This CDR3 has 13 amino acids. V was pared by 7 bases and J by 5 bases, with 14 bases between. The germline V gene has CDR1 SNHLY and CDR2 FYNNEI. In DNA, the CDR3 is TGTGCCAGCATGGAAGAAGCTGGGGAGACCCAGTACTTC. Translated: CASMEEAGETQYF.

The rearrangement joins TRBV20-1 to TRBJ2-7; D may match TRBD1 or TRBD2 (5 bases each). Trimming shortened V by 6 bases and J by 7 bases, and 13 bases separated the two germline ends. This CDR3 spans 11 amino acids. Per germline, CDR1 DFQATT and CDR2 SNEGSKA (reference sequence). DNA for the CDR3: TGCAGTGCCGCCGGGACCGTGGAGCAGTACTTC. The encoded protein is CSAAGTVEQYF.

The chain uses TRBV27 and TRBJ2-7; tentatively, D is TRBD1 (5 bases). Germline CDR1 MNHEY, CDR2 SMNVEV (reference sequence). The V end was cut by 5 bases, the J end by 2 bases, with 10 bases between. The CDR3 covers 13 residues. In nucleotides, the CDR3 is TGTGCCAGCAGTCCCCTGGGGCCCTACGAGCAGTACTTC. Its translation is CASSPLGPYEQYF.

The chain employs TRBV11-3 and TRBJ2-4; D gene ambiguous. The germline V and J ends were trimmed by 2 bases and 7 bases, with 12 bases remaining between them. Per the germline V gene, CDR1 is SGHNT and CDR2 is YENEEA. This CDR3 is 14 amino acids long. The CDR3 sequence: CASSLQAFGNIQYF. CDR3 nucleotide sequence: TGTGCCAGCAGCTTACAGGCGTTCGGGAACATTCAGTACTTC.